This entry is about one T cell receptor beta chain. Measured with immunoSEQ multiplex PCR; TCRdb has only the in-frame clones, and not every one. The sample lists 350,000 or so clones, 86% seen once, with approximately 0.84% in the top ten. The sample is drawn from a study of cytomegalovirus exposure and HLA in healthy donors. The germline CDR1 and CDR2 sequences are SGDLS and YYNGEE. The length of the CDR3 is 13 residues. The ends were cut back, 0 bases at V and 10 bases at J, with 11 bases in the middle. Sequenced sample: PBMCs. V gene TRBV9 combines with J gene TRBJ2-1; D call uncertain. The TCR was taken from a woman younger than 35 in good health and CMV-seronegative. This chain's CDR3 is CASSVVFPGEQFF. CDR3 DNA sequence: TGTGCCAGCAGCGTAGTGTTCCCCGGGGAGCAGTTCTTC.